This TCR beta chain derives from a study of CD8 T cells in ankylosing spondylitis. General observations from the study: Blood from ankylosing spondylitis patients appeared to carry a characteristic roughly 8-variant TCR beta motif. A number of the motif variants had already been described in reactive arthritis synovial fluid and blood.

A remark on this clonotype: Its antigen is unidentified.

TCRdb re-called the 5' RACE reads through MiXCR, storing one row per CDR3 protein. The sample contains 470,000 or so distinct CDR3 sequences, 25% to 30% of which appear only once. Sequenced input: blood, either unsorted or a sorted T cell fraction (not recorded which). This receptor was taken from a male donor with ankylosing spondylitis.

The CDR3 DNA follows: TGTGCCAGCAGCCCTGGGGTTCTGGCCGGGGAGCTGTTTTTT. It codes for CASSPGVLAGELFF. The rearrangement joins TRBV5-5 to TRBJ2-2; no reliable D call. Germline V gene sequence: CDR1 SGHKS, CDR2 YYEKEE (reference sequence). Trimming removed 4 bases at V and 6 bases at J, with 13 bases between. The CDR3 has 14 amino acids. The variable domain in full, completed from reference TRBV5-5 and TRBJ2-2, reads DAGVTQSPTHLIKTRGQQVTLRCSPISGHKSVSWYQQVLGQGPQFIFQYYEKEERGRGNFPDRFSARQFPNYSSELNVNALLLGDSALYLCASSPGVLAGELFFGEGSRLTVL.